This TCR beta chain was documented in a study of T-cell memory formation after mild COVID-19. Study summary: TCR clusters were largely donor specific.

Via MiXCR, TCRdb re-called the 5' RACE reads, giving one row per CDR3 protein. The table has around 250,000 distinct CDR3 sequences, around 15% seen once. This CDR3 spans 15 amino acids. V dropped 3 bases and J dropped 2; count of bases not matched to a gene: 6. Per the germline V gene, CDR1 is SGDLS and CDR2 is YYNGEE. A word on this clonotype: Its antigen is still unknown.

Study results and caveats: In second-wave clones peaking day 37, SARS-CoV-2 specificity remained unconfirmed.

The sequence was obtained from a man between 18 and 35 years old who had mild COVID-19 (a few samples of this study predate the infection). Cell type and time point are not known. The chain recombines TRBV9 with TRBJ2-3, with 7 bases fitting TRBD2. The sequenced sample was PBMCs or a T cell subset sorted from them (not recorded which). CDR3 amino acids: CASSALTSSTDTQYF. The CDR3 bases are TGTGCCAGCAGCGCTTTGACTAGCTCCACAGATACGCAGTATTTT. Variable domain in full (rest from reference TRBV9 and TRBJ2-3): DSGVTQTPKHLITATGQRVTLRCSPRSGDLSVYWYQQSLDQGLQFLIQYYNGEERAKGNILERFSAQQFPDLHSELNLSSLELGDSALYFCASSALTSSTDTQYFGPGTRLTVL.